What follows are 14 T cell receptor beta chains derived from one specimen sequenced in a study of T-cell reconstitution after alpha-beta-depleted transplantation in children. This sample's TCRbeta library carried unique molecular identifier barcodes. Using its own MiXCR run on the PCR reads, TCRdb lists one record per CDR3 protein. The top ten hold 3% to 3.5% of the sample, which has 170,000 or so distinct CDR3 sequences, more than 6.5% seen once. The specimen comprised PBMCs from the stem cell graft donor, sampled from the stem cell graft. The receptors derive from a human donor who donated a stem cell graft to a child with Wiskott-Aldrich syndrome.

In this sample, this clonotype turned up many times. The chain employs TRBV5-1 and TRBJ2-5, with D perhaps matching TRBD2 (6 bases). V was clipped by 2 bases and J by 4 bases, with 15 bases between them. The CDR3 totals 15 residues. Germline assignment: CDR1 SGHRS and CDR2 YFSETQ. CDR3 loop: CASSFLTGGAETQYF. CDR3 sequence (DNA): TGCGCCAGCAGCTTTTTAACGGGCGGGGCAGAGACCCAGTACTTC.

This clonotype was picked up many times. The gene calls are TRBV2 and TRBJ1-2; no firm D call. Germline loops: CDR1 SNHLY, CDR2 FYNNEI. The CDR3 consists of 14 residues. The V end was cut by 8 bases, the J end by 7 bases, with 20 bases between. CDR3 protein: CASPLAKGAGGYTF. In DNA form, the CDR3 reads TGTGCCAGCCCCCTAGCCAAGGGAGCTGGTGGCTACACCTTC.

This clonotype was counted at least ten times. The chain joins TRBV5-1 to TRBJ2-7; D possibly corresponds to TRBD1 (6 bases). This CDR3 comprises 14 residues. Germline loops: CDR1 SGHRS, CDR2 YFSETQ. Trimming stripped 6 bases from V and 6 bases from J, with 19 bases between. The chain's CDR3 is CASKLKEGVSEQYF. The CDR3 coding sequence is TGCGCCAGCAAACTCAAAGAGGGGGTCTCCGAGCAGTACTTC. The whole variable domain, filled in from reference TRBV5-1 and TRBJ2-7, reads KAGVTQTPRYLIKTRGQQVTLSCSPISGHRSVSWYQQTPGQGLQFLFEYFSETQRNKGNFPGRFSGRQFSNSRSEMNVSTLELGDSALYLCASKLKEGVSEQYFGPGTRLTVT.

In this sample, this clonotype turned up many times. The rearrangement joins TRBV12-3 or TRBV12-4 to TRBJ2-6, with 7 nucleotides matching TRBD1. This CDR3 spans 17 amino acids. With V trimmed by 1 base and J by 0 bases, 3 bases remained unmatched. The CDR3 spells CASSLGTGPSGANVLTF. In nucleotides, the CDR3 is TGTGCCAGCAGTTTAGGGACAGGACCCTCTGGGGCCAACGTCCTGACTTTC.

This clonotype was seen ten or more times. The V gene is TRBV5-1, the J gene TRBJ2-2; unclear D gene. CDR1 is SGHRS and CDR2 is YFSETQ in the germline V gene. The CDR3 has 12 residues. Trimming shortened V by 5 bases and J by 7 bases, and 9 bases separated the two germline ends. CDR3 nucleotides: TGCGCCAGCAGGAGACTTGGCGGGGAGCTGTTTTTT. Its translation: CASRRLGGELFF.

This clonotype showed up many times. Here the CDR3 reads CASRELVLGSQETQYF. CDR3 in DNA: TGTGCCAGCAGGGAACTTGTTTTGGGGTCTCAAGAGACCCAGTACTTC. This chain connects TRBV2 to TRBJ2-5, with D hard to call. The CDR3 runs to 16 residues. V was pared by 6 bases and J by 2 bases, with 19 bases between. CDR1 is SNHLY, CDR2 FYNNEI, per germline. The full variable domain, in which reference TRBV2 and TRBJ2-5 provide the parts outside the CDR3, is EPEVTQTPSHQVTQMGQEVILRCVPISNHLYFYWYRQILGQKVEFLVSFYNNEISEKSEIFDDQFSVERPDGSNFTLKIRSTKLEDSAMYFCASRELVLGSQETQYFGPGTRLLVL.

J is TRBJ2-2 and V is TRBV12-3 or TRBV12-4, with 10 bases aligning to TRBD2. The length of the CDR3 is 17 residues. V was pared by 7 bases and J by 6 bases, with 14 bases of the junction left unmatched. The CDR3 coding sequence is TGTGCCAGCACTCCTGGCTGGGGACTAGCGAGACCCGGGGAGCTGTTTTTT. Translated, it gives CASTPGWGLARPGELFF.

Many counts were recorded for this clonotype. CDR3 in amino acids: CSVESEGRQGGEQYF. In DNA, the CDR3 is TGCAGCGTTGAATCGGAGGGACGACAGGGCGGCGAGCAGTACTTC. J is TRBJ2-7 and V is TRBV29-1; tentative D call: TRBD1 (7 bases). The CDR3 runs 15 residues. V shed 2 bases and J shed 6 bases, with 20 bases lying between them. In germline, CDR1 is SQVTM, CDR2 ANQGSEA.

This clonotype appeared many times. The rearrangement uses TRBV6-5 and TRBJ2-3, with D maybe TRBD1 (6 bases). The CDR3 consists of 14 residues. V was clipped by 6 bases and J by 3 bases, with 13 bases between them. Germline V gene sequence: CDR1 MNHEY, CDR2 SVGAGI. The CDR3 reads CASSRGAGTDTQYF. The CDR3 coding sequence is TGTGCCAGCAGCAGGGGAGCAGGAACAGATACGCAGTATTTT.

Many counts were recorded for this clonotype. Here the CDR3 DNA reads TGTGCCAGCAGGCCGAACTCGAGGTGGACACAGAACACCGGGGAGCTGTTTTTT. This gives the protein CASRPNSRWTQNTGELFF. This chain connects TRBV11-1 to TRBJ2-2; tentatively, D is TRBD1 (5 bases). This CDR3 spans 18 amino acids. Looked up from germline, CDR1 is SGHAT and CDR2 is FQDESV (reference sequence). The germline V and J ends were trimmed by 6 bases and 1 base, with 21 bases remaining between them.

In its sample, this clonotype was seen many times. The chain recombines TRBV15 with TRBJ2-1; 10 nucleotides match TRBD2. Germline V gene data show CDR1 as LNHNV and CDR2 as YYDKDF (reference sequence). The CDR3 totals 17 residues. The V gene end was trimmed by 1 base and the J gene end by 4 bases; junction bases not matched to a gene: 7. CDR3 DNA sequence: TGTGCCACCAGCAGAGGTATTAGCGGGGGGTCGTACAATGAGCAGTTCTTC. It codes for CATSRGISGGSYNEQFF.

This clonotype was observed many times. V and J are TRBV12-3 or TRBV12-4 and TRBJ2-7; no definite D call. With 3 bases removed from V and 3 bases from J, the gap between germline ends came to 15 bases. CDR3 length: 15 residues. CDR3 DNA sequence: TGTGCCAGCAGTTTTCCGGGTATGCACGTCTACGAGCAGTACTTC. It codes for CASSFPGMHVYEQYF.

This chain uses TRBV7-2 with TRBJ2-7; perhaps TRBD2 as D (6 bases). Germline values: CDR1 SGHTA, CDR2 FQGNSA. The V end was cut by 4 bases, the J end by 9 bases, with 22 bases between. The CDR3 length is 15 residues. Written as DNA, the CDR3 is TGTGCCAGCAGCTCTCCCCGGACGGGACTTAGAGGGCAGTACTTC. Translating it yields CASSSPRTGLRGQYF.

This clonotype has ten or more counts. The V gene is TRBV5-1, the J gene TRBJ2-3; 7 bases agree with TRBD1. V lost 4 bases, J lost 5 bases, and 10 bases stayed unmatched. Germline CDR1 reads SGHRS; CDR2 reads YFSETQ. There are 15 residues in the CDR3. The CDR3 protein is CASSQGDPRVDTQYF. The CDR3 coding sequence is TGCGCCAGCAGCCAGGGGGACCCCCGGGTAGATACGCAGTATTTT.